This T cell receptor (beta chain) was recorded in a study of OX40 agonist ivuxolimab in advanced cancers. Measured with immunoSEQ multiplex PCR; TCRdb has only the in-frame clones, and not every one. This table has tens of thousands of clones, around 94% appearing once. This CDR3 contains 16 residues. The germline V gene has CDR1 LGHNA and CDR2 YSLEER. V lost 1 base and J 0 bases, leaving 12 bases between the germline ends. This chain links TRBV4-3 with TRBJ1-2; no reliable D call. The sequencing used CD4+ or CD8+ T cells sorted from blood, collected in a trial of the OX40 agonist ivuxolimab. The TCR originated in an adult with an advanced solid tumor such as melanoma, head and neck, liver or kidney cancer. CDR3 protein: CASSQVVGSANYGYTF. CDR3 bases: TGCGCCAGCAGCCAAGTCGTAGGGAGCGCTAACTATGGCTACACCTTC.